This TCR beta chain was identified in a study of long-term antiretroviral therapy in people with HIV. Study-wide results and caveats: Clonal expansions arising prior to ART prevailed in the repertoire at every time point. Subsequent to ART, diversity was augmented yet persisted below that of transplant donor controls.

Version v3.0 of the immunoSEQ assay was performed at survey level. Method: immunoSEQ multiplex PCR; TCRdb's copy keeps in-frame clones and lacks some. The sample lists roughly 29,000 clones, around 95% occurring once. This clone was seen only once. Its antigen is unknown. It was in the United States that all participants with HIV were treated. The germline V gene encodes CDR1 SGHAT and CDR2 FQNNGV. The CDR3 is made up of 18 amino acids. The trim removed 3 bases at V and 0 bases at J, leaving 4 bases unmatched. The clonotype originates from a man between 50 and 59 years old with HIV. The chain employs TRBV11-2 and TRBJ2-2; 13 bases align to TRBD2. The sample here was unsorted PBMCs, taken 5.3 years after starting antiretroviral therapy. The CDR3 DNA reads as TGTGCCAGCAGCTTTCGACTAGCGGGGGGTCCGAACACCGGGGAGCTGTTTTTT. Protein: CASSFRLAGGPNTGELFF. The full variable domain, in which reference TRBV11-2 and TRBJ2-2 provide the parts outside the CDR3, is EAGVAQSPRYKIIEKRQSVAFWCNPISGHATLYWYQQILGQGPKLLIQFQNNGVVDDSQLPKDRFSAERLKGVDSTLKIQPAKLEDSAVYLCASSFRLAGGPNTGELFFGEGSRLTVL.